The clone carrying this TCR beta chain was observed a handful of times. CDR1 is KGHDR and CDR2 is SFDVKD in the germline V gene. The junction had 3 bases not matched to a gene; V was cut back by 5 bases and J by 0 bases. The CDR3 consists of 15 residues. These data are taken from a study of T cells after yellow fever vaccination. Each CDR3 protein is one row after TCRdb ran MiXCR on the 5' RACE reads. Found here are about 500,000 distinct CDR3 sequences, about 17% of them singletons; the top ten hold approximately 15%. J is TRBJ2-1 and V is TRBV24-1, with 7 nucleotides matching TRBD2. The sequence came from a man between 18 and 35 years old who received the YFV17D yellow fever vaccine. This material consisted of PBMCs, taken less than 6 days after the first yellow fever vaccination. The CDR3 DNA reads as TGTGCCACCAGTGGAGCGGGGAGCTCCTACAATGAGCAGTTCTTC. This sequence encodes CATSGAGSSYNEQFF.